This T cell receptor beta chain was found in a study of control samples from healthy donors and cancer patients. Sequencing was performed with immunoSEQ multiplex PCR; in TCRdb, only in-frame clones are kept and a portion is missing. The data contain about 120,000 clones, 88% of them singletons. V shed 1 base and J 4 bases; nucleotides not matched to a gene: 4. Germline assignment: CDR1 SGHTA and CDR2 FQGNSA. There are 16 residues in the CDR3. The chain links TRBV7-2 to TRBJ1-6; 7 bases fit TRBD1. Source material: blood. This clonotype was obtained from an older woman in good health. The CDR3 spells CASSLVGGQYNSPLHF. The CDR3 DNA reads as TGTGCCAGCAGCTTAGTTGGGGGACAGTATAATTCACCCCTCCACTTT.